These T cell receptor beta chains were read from a single sample in a study of vaccination and CD4 T cells after COVID-19. These receptors lack a known antigen. TCRdb re-called the PCR reads through MiXCR, storing one row per CDR3 protein. The sample has over 14,000 distinct CDR3 sequences; about 50% are singletons. Sample: CD4+ T cells from blood, cultured in vitro. Every receptor here comes from a human donor who had recovered from COVID-19. CDR3s include the opening cysteine and the closing phenylalanine or tryptophan. The D gene is left open where the match is weak. Only some rows state a clone size, as once, few, many or a class for expanded clones.

TRBD1	few	TRBJ1-1	TRBV20-1	TGCAGTGCTAGAGATCTCGGGACAGGGGATGTGGCTTTCTTT	CSARDLGTGDVAFF
NA	NA	TRBJ2-5	TRBV6-1	TGTGCCAGCAGGGGTCATGGAGGTCAAGAGACCCAGTACTTC	CASRGHGGQETQYF
NA	few	TRBJ2-7	TRBV7-2	TGTGCCAGCAGCTTAGGAGGGGTCCTCAGCTCCTACGAGCAGTACTTC	CASSLGGVLSSYEQYF
TRBD2	NA	TRBJ2-3	TRBV27	TGTGCCAGCGGTGCGGGGACTAGCGGGGGAAGGTATACGCAGTATTTT	CASGAGTSGGRYTQYF
TRBD1	NA	TRBJ2-7	TRBV11-3	TGTGCCAGCAGCCTCCGGGACAGGGGCGAGCAGTACTTC	CASSLRDRGEQYF
TRBD2	NA	TRBJ2-3	TRBV28	TGTGCCAGCAGTTTATCTAGGGCTAGCGGAAACACAGATACGCAGTATTTT	CASSLSRASGNTDTQYF
NA	NA	TRBJ2-2	TRBV11-2	TGTGCCAGCAGCTTAAGCAGGGGATCCGGGGAGCTGTTTTTT	CASSLSRGSGELFF
TRBD1	few	TRBJ2-3	TRBV11-2	TGTGCCAGCAGCTTGGGGACAGGGTATCGCACAGATACGCAGTATTTT	CASSLGTGYRTDTQYF
NA	medium-sized	TRBJ1-2	TRBV6-5	TGTGCCAGCAGTTACTCGAGAGGGGGTCTCTATGGCTACACCTTC	CASSYSRGGLYGYTF
TRBD1	NA	TRBJ1-1	TRBV20-1	TGCAGTGCTAGAGATTCTGACAGGGGGCAGTTAGCTTTCTTT	CSARDSDRGQLAFF
NA	NA	TRBJ2-7	TRBV6-1	TGTGCCAGCAGCATCGAGGAGAGAAACCCCTACGAGCAGTACTTC	CASSIEERNPYEQYF
NA	NA	TRBJ2-1	TRBV15	TGTGCCACCAGCAGAGACGGCAGGGAATACAATGAGCAGTTCTTC	CATSRDGREYNEQFF
TRBD2	medium-sized	TRBJ2-3	TRBV6-2/TRBV6-3	TGTGCCAGCAGATCAACTAGCGGGGGGGAGTATTTT	CASRSTSGGEYF
TRBD1	NA	TRBJ1-4	TRBV24-1	TGTGCCACCAGTGACTCTGGACAGGGTATTGAAAAACTGTTTTTT	CATSDSGQGIEKLFF
NA	few	TRBJ1-6	TRBV6-1	TGTGCCAGCAGGAAATCTCAGGGAGGAAATAATTCACCCCTCCACTTT	CASRKSQGGNNSPLHF
TRBD2	few	TRBJ2-1	TRBV12-3/TRBV12-4	TGTGCCAGCAGTTTAGCCACCGGACTAGCGGGGGCTGAGCAGTTCTTC	CASSLATGLAGAEQFF
TRBD1	NA	TRBJ2-7	TRBV7-9	TGCGCCAGCAGCTTGGCAGGGGGCCAGTACGAGCAGTACTTC	CASSLAGGQYEQYF
NA	NA	TRBJ1-1	TRBV6-1	TGTGCCAGCATGCCAGGGACTATGAACACTGAAGCTTTCTTT	CASMPGTMNTEAFF
TRBD2	NA	TRBJ2-7	TRBV24-1	TGTGCCACCAGTGATTTGGGAGGTGCGGGGGGGCGGTTTGCCTACGAGCAGTACTTC	CATSDLGGAGGRFAYEQYF
NA	few	TRBJ1-1	TRBV7-8	TGTGCCAGCAGCCAAGGGACGGCAGGGACTGAAGCTTTCTTT	CASSQGTAGTEAFF
NA	few	TRBJ1-4	TRBV20-1	TGCAGTGCTAGTCCCGGACAGACCGAAAAACTGTTTTTT	CSASPGQTEKLFF
NA	NA	TRBJ1-2	TRBV19	TGTGCCAGTAAGCCCCAGGTCGGAGGGTCCTATGGCTACACCTTC	CASKPQVGGSYGYTF
NA	few	TRBJ1-5	TRBV6-1	TGTGCCAGCATGGAAGGCCATAGCAATCAGCCCCAGCATTTT	CASMEGHSNQPQHF
NA	few	TRBJ1-5	TRBV27	TGTGCCAGCAGCAGAGGGTCCCTCTATAGCAATCAGCCCCAGCATTTT	CASSRGSLYSNQPQHF
NA	large	TRBJ1-2	TRBV19	TGTGCCAGTAGAGCCCAAGGGATGGCCTATGGCTACACCTTC	CASRAQGMAYGYTF
NA	NA	TRBJ2-1	TRBV29-1	TGCAGCGTTGAAAGGCAGGGGCCCAATGAGCAGTTCTTC	CSVERQGPNEQFF
NA	few	TRBJ2-7	TRBV20-1	TGCAGTGCTAGAGTTCCGGGCTCCTACGAGCAGTACTTC	CSARVPGSYEQYF
TRBD1	few	TRBJ2-7	TRBV7-2	TGTGCCAGCAGCTTAGACGCAGGGGGCAGGAGCGAGCAGTACTTC	CASSLDAGGRSEQYF
NA	once	TRBJ2-1	TRBV23-1	TGCGCCAGCTCTTGCTTCGAGGAACCTATTGGCAATGAGCAGTTCTTC	CASSCFEEPIGNEQFF
NA	NA	TRBJ2-5	TRBV6-2/TRBV6-3	TGTGCCAGCAGCTCTCTTGAGACCCAGTACTTC	CASSSLETQYF
NA	NA	TRBJ2-3	TRBV7-9	TGTGCCAGCAGCCTCCGCGAGTCTAGCACAGATACGCAGTATTTT	CASSLRESSTDTQYF
NA	few	TRBJ2-3	TRBV20-1	TGCAGTGCTAGAGATTTGGGGAAGGGACTCCTCACAGATACGCAGTATTTT	CSARDLGKGLLTDTQYF
TRBD1	NA	TRBJ2-7	TRBV4-3	TGCGCCAGCAGCAATATCGGACAGGGCGGCAAGTACGAGCAGTACTTC	CASSNIGQGGKYEQYF
NA	large	TRBJ2-7	TRBV7-9	TGTGCCAGCAGCTTATCGGATGACGCCTACGAGCAGTACTTC	CASSLSDDAYEQYF
NA	NA	TRBJ2-3	TRBV7-2	TGTGCCAGCAGCTTAGGACTGGGGACGCAGTATTTT	CASSLGLGTQYF
TRBD1	NA	TRBJ1-6	TRBV20-1	TGCAGTGCTAGGGGGGGACAGAGGAATTCACCCCTCCACTTT	CSARGGQRNSPLHF
NA	NA	TRBJ2-5	TRBV11-3	TGTGCCAGCAGCGAAACCAACGACGAGACCCAGTACTTC	CASSETNDETQYF
NA	NA	TRBJ2-3	TRBV5-4	TGTGCCAGCAGCTTAAAAGGCGGTTCCACAGATACGCAGTATTTT	CASSLKGGSTDTQYF
NA	NA	TRBJ2-7	TRBV7-3	TGTGCCAGCATGGGGGCAGGGGCCTACGAGCAGTACTTC	CASMGAGAYEQYF
TRBD1	few	TRBJ1-2	TRBV6-2/TRBV6-3	TGTGCCAGCAGCGGACAGGGGATCGGCTACACCTTC	CASSGQGIGYTF
NA	NA	TRBJ1-3	TRBV6-1	TGTGCCAGCAGCCCCGCGGGTTCTGGAAACACCATATATTTT	CASSPAGSGNTIYF
TRBD2	NA	TRBJ2-7	TRBV20-1	TGCAGTGCTAGGGGGGCGGGAGGCTACGAGCAGTACTTC	CSARGAGGYEQYF
NA	few	TRBJ1-2	TRBV18	TGTGCCAGCTCACCGAGCTACTATGGCTACACCTTC	CASSPSYYGYTF
NA	NA	TRBJ2-5	TRBV4-2	TGTGCCAGCAGCCAAGGGGGTGTTCAAGAGACTCAGTACTTC	CASSQGGVQETQYF
NA	NA	TRBJ1-2	TRBV12-3/TRBV12-4	TGTGCCAGCAGTTTATACAGGGATGGCTACACCTTC	CASSLYRDGYTF
TRBD1	NA	TRBJ1-1	TRBV18	TGTGCCAGCTCCTCCACAGGGGGCGGGGGCACTGAAGCTTTCTTT	CASSSTGGGGTEAFF
TRBD2	once	TRBJ2-2	TRBV28	TGTGCCAGCAGCGCTAGCGGGAACACCGGGGAGCTGTTTTTT	CASSASGNTGELFF
NA	NA	TRBJ2-3	TRBV5-1	TGCGCCAGCAGCTTGGGCGGGGATGGAGATACGCAGTATTTT	CASSLGGDGDTQYF
NA	NA	TRBJ2-1	TRBV19	TGTGCCAGTACCGATGGGGGGCAGGGGGTCAATGAGCAGTTCTTC	CASTDGGQGVNEQFF
TRBD2	NA	TRBJ2-1	TRBV2	TGTGCCAGCAGCAAGGACGGGACTAGCGGGAGGGCCGAGGTGTTCTTC	CASSKDGTSGRAEVFF